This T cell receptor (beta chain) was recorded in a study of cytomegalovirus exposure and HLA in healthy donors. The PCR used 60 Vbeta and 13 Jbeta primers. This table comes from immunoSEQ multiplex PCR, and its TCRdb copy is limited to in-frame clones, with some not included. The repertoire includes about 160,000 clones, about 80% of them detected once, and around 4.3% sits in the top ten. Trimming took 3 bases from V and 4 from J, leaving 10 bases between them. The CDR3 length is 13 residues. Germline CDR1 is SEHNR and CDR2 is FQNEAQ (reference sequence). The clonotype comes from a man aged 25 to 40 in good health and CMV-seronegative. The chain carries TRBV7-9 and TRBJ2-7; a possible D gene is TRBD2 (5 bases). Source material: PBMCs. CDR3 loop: CASSFSARYEQYF. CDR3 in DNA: TGTGCCAGCAGCTTTAGCGCCCGGTACGAGCAGTACTTC.